Given below is one T cell receptor beta chain in context. The antigen is undetermined. This specimen belongs to a study of shared clonotypes between healthy human individuals. Points from the study as a whole: Generally, naive subsets (rather than memory subsets) showed larger estimated richness.

Clones were sequenced by immunoSEQ multiplex PCR, and TCRdb holds only the in-frame ones, with some missing. This sample carries approximately 1,000,000 clones, approximately 75% of them seen once, and the ten largest clones take roughly 0.9%. Germline CDR1 SGHRS, CDR2 YFSETQ. The germline V and J ends were trimmed by 3 bases and 0 bases, with 9 bases remaining between them. This CDR3 has 15 amino acids. V usage is TRBV5-1 and J usage is TRBJ1-4; TRBD1 is a possible D gene (6 bases). The receptor was derived from a man between 18 and 35 years old in good health. Some clones in this sample may be carry-over from other donors' samples. Sequencing input: memory CD4+ T cells from PBMCs. Documented subset: CD45RA-negative fraction. CDR3 DNA: TGCGCCAGCAGCTCGGGACACGCAACTAATGAAAAACTGTTTTTT. Translated: CASSSGHATNEKLFF. The full variable domain, with the rest looked up from reference TRBV5-1 and TRBJ1-4, is KAGVTQTPRYLIKTRGQQVTLSCSPISGHRSVSWYQQTPGQGLQFLFEYFSETQRNKGNFPGRFSGRQFSNSRSEMNVSTLELGDSALYLCASSSGHATNEKLFFGSGTQLSVL.